Sequencing of this T cell receptor beta chain was carried out in a study of blood T cell repertoires in COVID-19 (dated by TCRdb to the early 2020s). For the wider study: Collaborator samples came from the United States, Italy and Spain and covered acute and convalescent phases of COVID-19. Deeply sampled blood TCRbeta repertoires from subjects exposed to, actively infected with, or recovered from COVID-19 were included in the dataset. A freely available public database, intended as a resource for researchers studying the immune response to SARS-CoV-2, is where the repertoires were released. Nearly every sample came with metadata listing a de-identified subject ID, COVID-19 status, age in years and sex. The prospective study material was composed of cDNA or gDNA derived from T cells, B-cell-depleted T cells, or PBMCs. Samples were obtained from the ongoing ImmuneRACE study (first 160 participants) and from 1,254 subjects provided by 6 global collaborators. Where available, HLA class I and class II types were obtained from metadata supplied by the sample provider rather than from assay-based typing. Here is what the overall study found, with its caveats: Clinical and demographic metadata were provided uncurated, with the amount varying by source and participant.

Clipping removes 2 bases from V and 5 bases from J, with 5 as the unmatched junction base count. From the germline V gene, CDR1 is ENHRY and CDR2 is SYGVKD. Inclusive of the bounding cysteine and phenylalanine, the CDR3 is 14 residues long. The read is trimmed to its CDR3 DNA, 42 bases read in frame from base 1. The immunoSEQ Assay, a bias-controlled multiplex PCR, was used to amplify TCRbeta CDR3 regions from genomic DNA. Per the source publication's procedure: The number of nucleated cells in each sample was estimated from the amplification of reference gene primers within the assay. To quantify the absolute abundance of each unique TCRbeta CDR3 rearrangement, sequence reads were collapsed and filtered. Productive Simpson clonality was computed per sample as the square root of Simpson's diversity index over productive rearrangements. Entries here come from immuneACCESS through TCRdb and include only in-frame sequences with V and J called. Some clones fail to appear in such tables; in the studies checked, an unresolved V gene covers under half of the shortfall, and the cause of the remainder is unknown. V and J calls and clone size are as listed in that table; D and trimming were resolved from the DNA. Recorded for this sample are over 200,000 clones; around nine tenths of them occurred a single time. The ten biggest clones cover 11% of the sample.

About this clone itself: Its binding antigen is unknown. No quality values exist for individual bases; no much larger clone is one base distant.

In the prospective study, participants were about 18 to 95 years old, resided in about 25 geographic areas of the United States, and were enrolled through a virtual design. In the prospective study, cohorts were assigned on the basis of participant-reported clinical history obtained from a screening survey and a study questionnaire. Recovered participants in ImmuneRACE Cohort 3 were defined as having two consecutive negative NP/OP PCR tests, clearance from a healthcare professional, or resolution of symptoms. Each participant in the prospective study had whole blood, serum and a nasopharyngeal or oropharyngeal swab collected by mobile phlebotomists. Prospective study participants could optionally give additional blood draws and questionnaires over an approximately 2-month period. Before DNA extraction, blood samples from the prospective study were shipped at room temperature or frozen.

The V gene is TRBV10-3 and the J gene is TRBJ2-5, and TRBD2 aligns with 7 junction nucleotides. Specimen: PBMCs or T cells enriched from blood (not recorded which). The sequence was collected from a man aged 30-40 years who had recovered from COVID-19. This receptor carries the CDR3 CAISEGRASETQYF. Read as DNA, the sequence is TGTGCCATCAGTGAGGGGAGGGCCTCGGAGACCCAGTACTTC.